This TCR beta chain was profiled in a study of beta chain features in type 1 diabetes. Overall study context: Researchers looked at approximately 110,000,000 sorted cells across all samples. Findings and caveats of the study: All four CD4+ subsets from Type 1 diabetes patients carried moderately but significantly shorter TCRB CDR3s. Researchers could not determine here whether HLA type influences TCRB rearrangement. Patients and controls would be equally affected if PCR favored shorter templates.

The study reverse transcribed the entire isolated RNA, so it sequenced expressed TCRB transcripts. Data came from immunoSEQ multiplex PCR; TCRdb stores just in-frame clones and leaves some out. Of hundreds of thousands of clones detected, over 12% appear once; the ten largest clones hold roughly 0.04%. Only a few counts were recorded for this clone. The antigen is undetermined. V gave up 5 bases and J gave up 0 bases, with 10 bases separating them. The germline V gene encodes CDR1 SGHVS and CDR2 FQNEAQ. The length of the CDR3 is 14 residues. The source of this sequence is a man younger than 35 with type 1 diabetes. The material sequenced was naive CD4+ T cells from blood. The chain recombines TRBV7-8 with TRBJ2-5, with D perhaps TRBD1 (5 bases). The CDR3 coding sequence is TGTGCCAGCAGCCGATTGACAGACCAAGAGACCCAGTACTTC. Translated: CASSRLTDQETQYF.